This T cell receptor beta chain comes out of a study of OX40 agonist ivuxolimab in advanced cancers. Unmatched junction bases numbered 5, after V lost 3 bases and J lost 5 bases. This CDR3 contains 14 residues. CDR1 is LNHDA, CDR2 SQIVND, per germline (reference sequence). The method was immunoSEQ multiplex PCR; TCRdb's version includes in-frame clones alone and lacks a portion of them. Here the sample spans tens of thousands of clones, roughly 92% being singletons. The chain is built from TRBV19 and TRBJ1-1; 8 nucleotides match TRBD1. This specimen was CD4+ or CD8+ T cells sorted from blood, taken in a trial of the OX40 agonist ivuxolimab. This clonotype was sampled from an adult with an advanced solid tumor such as melanoma, head and neck, liver or kidney cancer. The CDR3 reads CASSIGQGGTEAFF. The DNA for the CDR3 is TGTGCCAGTAGTATCGGACAGGGAGGGACTGAAGCTTTCTTT.